The 28 T cell receptor beta chains listed next were all sequenced from one sample in a study of neurological immune-mediated disorders. One entry per CDR3 protein results from TCRdb running MiXCR on the 5' RACE reads. The sample has around 60,000 distinct CDR3 sequences, about 3.7% seen once. The sequencing input was PBMCs. These TCRs come from a woman aged 55-69 years with multiple sclerosis.

In this sample, this clonotype turned up many times. This chain uses TRBV20-1 with TRBJ1-6; D may be TRBD1 (5 bases). V lost 1 base and J lost 7, with 8 bases in between. The length of the CDR3 is 13 residues. Germline V gene sequence: CDR1 DFQATT, CDR2 SNEGSKA (reference sequence). DNA for the CDR3: TGCAGTGCTAGAGCGGACATCAATTCACCCCTCCACTTT. Its protein product is CSARADINSPLHF.

This clonotype has a count of ten or more. CDR3 sequence: CASSYSFRSSRYEQYF. The CDR3 DNA reads TGTGCCAGCAGTTACTCGTTTAGGAGTTCCCGGTACGAGCAGTACTTC. V is TRBV6-5 and J is TRBJ2-7; D call uncertain. Trimming removed 0 bases at V and 4 bases at J, with 16 bases between. This CDR3 region has 16 residues. CDR1 MNHEY and CDR2 SVGAGI come from the germline V gene.

In its sample, this clonotype was seen many times. The chain carries TRBV7-2 and TRBJ2-7, with 11 bases lining up with TRBD2. There are 15 residues in the CDR3. Trimming at V came to 6 bases and at J to 2 bases, leaving 6 bases not matched to a gene. From germline, CDR1 is SGHTA and CDR2 FQGNSA. CDR3 sequence reads: CASRLTSGRPYEQYF. CDR3 nucleotides: TGTGCCAGCAGACTAACTAGCGGGAGACCCTACGAGCAGTACTTC. The variable domain in full, with the rest retrieved from reference TRBV7-2 and TRBJ2-7, is GAGVSQSPSNKVTEKGKDVELRCDPISGHTALYWYRQSLGQGLEFLIYFQGNSAPDKSGLPSDRFSAERTGGSVSTLTIQRTQQEDSAVYLCASRLTSGRPYEQYFGPGTRLTVT.

This clonotype was seen a handful of times. V gene TRBV5-1 combines with J gene TRBJ1-2; D gene unclear. The ends were cut back, 3 bases at V and 5 bases at J, with 14 bases in the middle. CDR3 size: 14 residues. Germline V lookup: CDR1 SGHRS, CDR2 YFSETQ. The CDR3 DNA reads as TGCGCCAGCAGCTCCGGCGGGCCCCTGTATGGCTACACCTTC. This codes for CASSSGGPLYGYTF.

The rearrangement links TRBV28 to TRBJ2-1; possibly TRBD1 for D (6 bases). Germline loops: CDR1 MDHEN, CDR2 SYDVKM. This CDR3 has 14 amino acids. Trimming pared 9 bases from V and 10 bases from J, leaving 22 bases between. CDR3 loop: CASSNTGTGYEQFF. CDR3 DNA: TGTGCCAGTAGTAATACAGGGACGGGGTACGAGCAGTTCTTC.

The table lists this clonotype with many counts. The chain couples TRBV20-1 to TRBJ1-1, with TRBD1 matching over 9 bases. This CDR3 contains 13 residues. Germline-derived CDR1 and CDR2 are DFQATT and SNEGSKA (reference sequence). V dropped 5 bases and J dropped 7; count of bases not matched to a gene: 8. The CDR3 DNA follows: TGCAGTGCTGGGGACAGGGTATTTGGTGAAGCTTTCTTT. Encoded protein: CSAGDRVFGEAFF.

This clonotype occurred many times. V and J are TRBV10-3 and TRBJ2-2; D could derive from TRBD1 or TRBD2 (6 bases each). Germline loops: CDR1 ENHRY, CDR2 SYGVKD. This CDR3 is 17 amino acids long. V was clipped by 0 bases and J by 4 bases, with 15 bases between them. The CDR3 nucleotides are TGTGCCATCAGTGAGTCGTGGGGGGCCAGAGGCACCGGGGAGCTGTTTTTT. Its translation: CAISESWGARGTGELFF.

This clonotype was counted many times. The chain joins TRBV5-1 to TRBJ2-3; 9 nucleotides match TRBD2. Germline V CDR1 and CDR2: SGHRS, YFSETQ. This CDR3 contains 16 residues. V shed 4 bases, J shed 2 bases, and the junction held 8 bases outside the gene matches. The CDR3 loop is CASSLGLAGFTDTQYF. The CDR3 coding sequence is TGCGCCAGCAGCCTGGGGCTAGCGGGATTCACAGATACGCAGTATTTT.

This clonotype was observed at least ten times. The CDR3 coding sequence is TGTGCCAGCAGTTTTGGGGTAACGACCTACGAGCAGTACTTC. Amino acids: CASSFGVTTYEQYF. This sequence joins TRBV6-2 or TRBV6-3 and TRBJ2-7; no clear D gene. Per germline, CDR1 MNHEY and CDR2 SVGEGT. This CDR3 has 14 residues. Trimming took off 4 bases at V and 2 bases at J, with 12 bases between the two ends.

This clonotype has ten or more counts. V gene TRBV11-2 combines with J gene TRBJ1-1; D not resolved. Trimming left V 5 bases short and J 7 bases short, with 14 bases between. The CDR3 sequence is 13 residues long. CDR1 and CDR2 from the germline V gene are SGHAT and FQNNGV. The CDR3 protein is CASSPRGYGEAFF. DNA for the CDR3: TGTGCCAGCAGCCCGCGTGGGTATGGTGAAGCTTTCTTT.

This clonotype was detected many times. V usage is TRBV20-1 and J usage is TRBJ2-3, with D hard to call. V lost 0 bases to trimming and J lost 1 base, with 11 bases between them. Germline V gene sequence: CDR1 DFQATT, CDR2 SNEGSKA (reference sequence). The CDR3 covers 15 residues. The CDR3, as DNA: TGCAGTGCTAGAGATCCCGCCTCGGGCACAGATACGCAGTATTTT. Amino acid sequence: CSARDPASGTDTQYF.

This clonotype occurred many times. This chain links TRBV15 with TRBJ2-1; 13 bases are shared with TRBD2. This CDR3 region has 15 residues. V shed 8 bases, J shed 7 bases, and the junction held 8 bases outside the gene matches. In germline, CDR1 is LNHNV, CDR2 YYDKDF (reference sequence). This chain's CDR3 is CATVLGLAGQNEQFF. CDR3 nucleotide sequence: TGTGCCACCGTTCTGGGACTAGCGGGACAAAATGAGCAGTTCTTC.

This clonotype was recorded many times. This chain links TRBV6-5 with TRBJ1-1, with TRBD1 as a possible D gene (6 bases). Germline V gene lookup returns CDR1 MNHEY and CDR2 SVGAGI. CDR3 size: 14 residues. V was shortened by 5 bases and J by 2 bases, with 12 bases between the two germline ends. This CDR3 is CASSRDRINTEAFF. CDR3 coding DNA: TGTGCCAGCAGTCGAGACAGGATTAACACTGAAGCTTTCTTT.

This clonotype has ten or more counts. The chain is built from TRBV20-1 and TRBJ2-1; TRBD1 agrees at 8 bases. The germline V gene encodes CDR1 DFQATT and CDR2 SNEGSKA (reference sequence). V shed 6 bases and J 10 bases; nucleotides not matched to a gene: 14. This CDR3 spans 14 amino acids. The CDR3 DNA reads as TGCAGTGCCGATCTAGGACAGGGTTTATGGGAGCAGTTCTTC. Protein sequence: CSADLGQGLWEQFF.

The chain links TRBV5-4 to TRBJ2-5; D may correspond to TRBD1 or TRBD2 (5 bases each). The CDR3 has 15 residues. Trimming took off 3 bases at V and 5 bases at J, with 17 bases between the two ends. The germline CDR1 and CDR2 sequences are SGHNT and YYREEE (reference sequence). In DNA form, the CDR3 reads TGTGCCAGCAGCTCAGAACTAGGGGTATGGGAGACCCAGTACTTC. Its protein product is CASSSELGVWETQYF.

This clonotype was found many times. The V call is TRBV20-1, the J call TRBJ2-3; no reliable D call. Germline CDR1 and CDR2: DFQATT and SNEGSKA (reference sequence). CDR3 size: 13 residues. The ends were cut back, 0 bases at V and 1 base at J, with 5 bases in the middle. CDR3 nucleotides: TGCAGTGCTAGAGATGTGGGCACAGATACGCAGTATTTT. The encoded protein is CSARDVGTDTQYF.

This clonotype has ten or more counts. V usage is TRBV7-8 and J usage is TRBJ2-1; TRBD2 might be the D (6 bases). Germline V CDR1 and CDR2: SGHVS, FQNEAQ. CDR3 length: 15 residues. The V gene lost 5 bases and the J gene lost 6 bases, with 17 bases spanning the gap. As DNA, the CDR3 is TGTGCCAGCAGCCCCCGGAGGGCCAATACCAATGAGCAGTTCTTC. This encodes CASSPRRANTNEQFF.

This clonotype has a handful of counts. A clone one base away is much larger, so this may be a read error. The chain links TRBV20-1 to TRBJ1-2; 7 bases are a match to TRBD1. J lost 8 bases, V lost 6 bases, and 6 bases had no gene match. Germline V CDR1 and CDR2: DFQATT, SNEGSKA (reference sequence). The CDR3 totals 11 residues. CDR3 protein: CSANRTGGYTF. CDR3 DNA sequence: TGCAGTGCCAACAGGACAGGCGGCTACACCTTC.

In its sample, this clonotype was seen many times. The chain links TRBV5-1 to TRBJ2-3, with 8 nucleotides matching TRBD2. V shed 4 bases and J 1 base; nucleotides not matched to a gene: 14. The V gene's germline CDR1 is SGHRS and CDR2 YFSETQ. This CDR3 is 18 amino acids long. The CDR3 sequence: CASSRLTAGAVGTDTQYF. In DNA form, the CDR3 reads TGCGCCAGCAGCAGACTGACAGCGGGAGCAGTCGGCACAGATACGCAGTATTTT. Drawing the rest from reference TRBV5-1 and TRBJ2-3, the complete variable domain is KAGVTQTPRYLIKTRGQQVTLSCSPISGHRSVSWYQQTPGQGLQFLFEYFSETQRNKGNFPGRFSGRQFSNSRSEMNVSTLELGDSALYLCASSRLTAGAVGTDTQYFGPGTRLTVL.

This clonotype has at least ten counts. The V call is TRBV20-1, the J call TRBJ1-5, with D tentatively TRBD1 (6 bases). The CDR3 is 15 residues long. From germline, CDR1 is DFQATT and CDR2 SNEGSKA (reference sequence). V gave up 3 bases and J gave up 3 bases, with 15 bases separating them. The CDR3 reads CSARGEDRFNQPQHF. The DNA of the CDR3 is TGCAGTGCTAGGGGTGAGGACAGATTCAATCAGCCCCAGCATTTT.

This clonotype has ten or more counts. The rearrangement links TRBV5-1 to TRBJ1-2; TRBD1 might be the D (5 bases). The CDR3 length is 15 residues. Trimming left V 1 base short and J 6 bases short, with 16 bases between. Germline lookup yields CDR1 SGHRS and CDR2 YFSETQ. CDR3 protein: CASSLIRAGSDGYTF. CDR3 bases: TGCGCCAGCAGCTTGATCCGGGCAGGGTCTGATGGCTACACCTTC.

This clonotype has a handful of counts. The chain carries TRBV9 and TRBJ2-3; D is uncertain. The CDR3 loop spans 14 amino acids. V was pared by 0 bases and J by 6 bases, with 11 bases between. CDR1 and CDR2 from the germline V gene are SGDLS and YYNGEE. The CDR3 DNA is TGTGCCAGCAGCGTAGGGTGGGTTGGCGATACGCAGTATTTT. Its protein is CASSVGWVGDTQYF.

The rearrangement uses TRBV5-1 and TRBJ1-1; TRBD1 aligns across 8 bases. V dropped 4 bases and J dropped 4; count of bases not matched to a gene: 3. The germline CDR1 and CDR2 sequences are SGHRS and YFSETQ. CDR3 length equals 13 residues. The CDR3, as DNA: TGCGCCAGCAGCCCAGACAGGGGCACTGAAGCTTTCTTT. It is translated as CASSPDRGTEAFF.

This clonotype was counted many times. The chain recombines TRBV7-2 with TRBJ2-4; D is possibly TRBD1 or TRBD2 (6 bases each). This CDR3 contains 15 residues. Trimming stripped 2 bases from V and 6 bases from J, with 14 bases between. CDR1 is SGHTA, CDR2 FQGNSA, per germline. The CDR3 spells CASSLRGDTGNIQYF. CDR3 in DNA: TGTGCCAGCAGCTTAAGGGGGGACACCGGAAACATTCAGTACTTC.

The sample holds many counts of this clonotype. The chain recombines TRBV7-2 with TRBJ2-5; D possibly matches TRBD1 or TRBD2 (5 bases each). Deletions cut 0 bases from V and 1 base from J, with 9 bases between. The CDR3 length is 15 residues. Germline V gives CDR1 SGHTA, CDR2 FQGNSA. CDR3 loop: CASSLAGVLQETQYF. The DNA for the CDR3 is TGTGCCAGCAGCTTAGCGGGGGTACTCCAAGAGACCCAGTACTTC.

This clonotype was counted ten times or more. The CDR3 coding sequence is TGTGCCAGCAGCTTAGCGGGGGGGGCTCAGCCCCAGCATTTT. It translates to CASSLAGGAQPQHF. The chain combines TRBV7-2 with TRBJ1-5; tentatively, D is TRBD1 (6 bases). Per the germline V gene, CDR1 is SGHTA and CDR2 is FQGNSA. The V and J ends lost 0 bases and 6 bases respectively, with 9 bases between them. This CDR3 region has 14 residues.

In its sample, this clonotype was seen many times. The CDR3 loop reads CASSLRREKANVLTF. For the CDR3, the DNA is TGTGCCAGCAGCCTAAGAAGGGAGAAGGCCAACGTCCTGACTTTC. The rearrangement uses TRBV3-1 and TRBJ2-6; D is perhaps TRBD2 (5 bases). The germline gives CDR1 LGHDT, CDR2 YNNKEL (reference sequence). Trimming removed 4 bases from V and 6 bases from J, with 13 bases in between. There are 15 residues in the CDR3.

Many counts were recorded for this clonotype. This chain joins TRBV5-1 and TRBJ1-6; 7 bases fit TRBD1. There are 17 residues in the CDR3. The V segment lost 0 bases and the J segment 5 bases; nucleotides outside the gene matches: 8. Germline V CDR1 and CDR2: SGHRS, YFSETQ. CDR3 sequence reads: CASSLASQGDDNSPLHF. CDR3 nucleotide sequence: TGCGCCAGCAGCTTGGCCTCCCAGGGGGACGATAATTCACCCCTCCACTTT. The full variable domain, rest sourced from reference TRBV5-1 and TRBJ1-6, is KAGVTQTPRYLIKTRGQQVTLSCSPISGHRSVSWYQQTPGQGLQFLFEYFSETQRNKGNFPGRFSGRQFSNSRSEMNVSTLELGDSALYLCASSLASQGDDNSPLHFGNGTRLTVT.